What follows are 23 T cell receptor beta chains derived from one specimen sequenced in a study of cytomegalovirus exposure and HLA in healthy donors (dated by TCRdb to 2016 to 2017). Library creation used the immunoSEQ multiplex PCR assay. For the multiplex PCR, a mixture combining 60 forward primers for TCR Vbeta segments and 13 reverse primers for TCR Jbeta segments was used. Entries here come from immuneACCESS through TCRdb and include only in-frame sequences with V and J called. Some clones fail to appear in such tables; in the studies checked, an unresolved V gene covers under half of the shortfall, and the cause of the remainder is unknown. In this sample the table shows about 150,000 clones, 80% to 90% of which occur a single time. 3.5% to 5.5% of the sample lies in the top ten. Sequencing was performed on PBMCs. Source of these receptors: a woman aged 40 to 50 in good health and CMV-seropositive.

This clone was detected a few times. This sequence joins TRBV2 and TRBJ1-5; D is perhaps TRBD1 (5 bases). The CDR3 is made up of 13 amino acids. In germline, CDR1 is SNHLY, CDR2 FYNNEI. Between the trimmed V and J ends, which lost 4 bases and 4 bases, there was a span of 8 bases. The DNA of the CDR3 is TGTGCCAGCAGTGTAAAGGGGAATCAGCCCCAGCATTTT. It specifies CASSVKGNQPQHF.

This rearrangement joins TRBV29-1 to TRBJ1-4, with D unresolved. Germline CDR1 SQVTM, CDR2 ANQGSEA. V lost 7 bases and J lost 4, with 10 bases in between. The CDR3 runs to 12 residues. The CDR3 coding sequence is TGCAGCGCCTATTTGGTTAATGAAAAACTGTTTTTT. Protein product: CSAYLVNEKLFF.

This clone is a singleton in its sample. The rearrangement uses TRBV27 and TRBJ2-3; 11 bases are shared with TRBD2. The CDR3 contains 16 residues. The J segment lost 4 bases and the V segment lost 3 bases, leaving 6 bases of the junction unmatched. Germline CDR1 and CDR2: MNHEY and SMNVEV (reference sequence). CDR3 sequence (DNA): TGTGCCAGCAGTTTCTTAGCGGGGGGGCCTTCAGATACGCAGTATTTT. This encodes CASSFLAGGPSDTQYF.

This clone appeared once. This rearrangement joins TRBV2 to TRBJ2-1; TRBD2 might be the D (6 bases). Germline V gives CDR1 SNHLY, CDR2 FYNNEI. V shed 10 bases and J shed 0 bases, with 13 bases lying between them. The CDR3 is 14 amino acids. CDR3 sequence (DNA): TGTGCCACCTTAGCGGTGCGCTCCTACAATGAGCAGTTCTTC. Its protein product is CATLAVRSYNEQFF.

The rearrangement uses TRBV29-1 and TRBJ1-2; tentatively, D is TRBD1 (5 bases). Germline V gene data show CDR1 as SQVTM and CDR2 as ANQGSEA. V was pared by 5 bases and J by 4 bases, with 17 bases between. CDR3 size: 14 residues. CDR3 region: CSVLSGGGSYGYTF. CDR3 bases: TGCAGCGTTCTCTCTGGGGGAGGAAGCTATGGCTACACCTTC. Filled out from reference TRBV29-1 and TRBJ1-2, the complete variable domain reads SAVISQKPSRDICQRGTSLTIQCQVDSQVTMMFWYRQQPGQSLTLIATANQGSEATYESGFVIDKFPISRPNLTFSTLTVSNMSPEDSSIYLCSVLSGGGSYGYTFGSGTRLTVV.

The rearrangement uses TRBV2 and TRBJ1-1; D unresolved. Germline-derived CDR1 and CDR2 are SNHLY and FYNNEI. The CDR3 is 12 residues long. V lost 2 bases, J lost 1 base, and 2 bases lay in between. CDR3 amino acids: CASSEQNTEAFF. In DNA, the CDR3 is TGTGCCAGCAGTGAACAGAACACTGAAGCTTTCTTT.

V and J are TRBV18 and TRBJ2-1, with 15 bases fitting TRBD2. This CDR3 is built from 15 residues. V shed 10 bases and J 7 bases; nucleotides not matched to a gene: 8. Per germline, CDR1 KGHSH and CDR2 LQKENI. CDR3 coding DNA: TGTGCCACCAGGACTAGCGGGAGGGGATTGAATGAGCAGTTCTTC. As protein: CATRTSGRGLNEQFF.

This clone turned up a few times. V gene TRBV6-5 combines with J gene TRBJ2-2; tentative D call: TRBD1 (6 bases). Trimming left V 5 bases short and J 6 bases short, with 10 bases between. From germline, CDR1 is MNHEY and CDR2 SVGAGI. The CDR3 is made up of 13 amino acids. CDR3 protein: CASSLQGAGELFF. The CDR3 region has the DNA TGTGCCAGCAGTCTACAGGGTGCCGGGGAGCTGTTTTTT.

V gene TRBV4-3 combines with J gene TRBJ1-3; D might be TRBD1 (5 bases). Germline assignment: CDR1 LGHNA and CDR2 YSLEER. This CDR3 contains 14 residues. The V gene lost 2 bases and the J gene lost 4 bases, with 9 bases spanning the gap. The CDR3 coding sequence is TGCGCCAGCAGCCAACAGGGTTTAGGAAACACCATATATTTT. It yields the protein CASSQQGLGNTIYF.

This sequence joins TRBV19 and TRBJ2-2, with D perhaps matching TRBD2 (5 bases). V was pared by 3 bases and J by 6 bases, with 8 bases between. The CDR3 length is 13 residues. The germline CDR1 and CDR2 sequences are LNHDA and SQIVND (reference sequence). This chain's CDR3 is CASSMRASGELFF. The CDR3 DNA follows: TGTGCCAGTAGTATGAGGGCGTCCGGGGAGCTGTTTTTT.

CDR3 protein: CASSLVGGSGANVLTF. The CDR3 bases are TGTGCCAGCAGCTTGGTCGGGGGTTCTGGGGCCAACGTCCTGACTTTC. The chain uses TRBV5-4 and TRBJ2-6; tentative D call: TRBD2 (6 bases). Germline lookup yields CDR1 SGHNT and CDR2 YYREEE (reference sequence). Trimming took 0 bases from V and 1 from J, leaving 8 bases between them. This CDR3 is 16 amino acids long.

The V and J genes are TRBV2 and TRBJ1-4; 9 nucleotides align to TRBD1. Trimming removed 6 bases from V and 8 bases from J; junction bases left unmatched: 10. The CDR3 contains 15 residues. CDR1 and CDR2 (germline): SNHLY, FYNNEI. Written as DNA, the CDR3 is TGTGCCAGCAGCAAACCGGCGACAGGGGGAGAAAAACTGTTTTTT. Residues: CASSKPATGGEKLFF.

The genes are TRBV28 and TRBJ2-2, with D unresolved. V lost 8 bases, J lost 6 bases, and 13 bases lay in between. Germline V gives CDR1 MDHEN, CDR2 SYDVKM. The CDR3 is 13 amino acids. The DNA of the CDR3 is TGTGCCAGCTCCGTCTACCCCGCCGGGGAGCTGTTTTTT. Its protein is CASSVYPAGELFF.

The chain joins TRBV28 to TRBJ2-7; D is ambiguous. Germline CDR1 MDHEN, CDR2 SYDVKM. Deletions cut 5 bases from V and 6 bases from J, with 14 bases between. This CDR3 comprises 13 residues. CDR3: CASSLSPLSEQYF. The DNA of the CDR3 is TGTGCCAGCAGTCTAAGCCCCTTGAGCGAGCAGTACTTC.

The chain recombines TRBV2 with TRBJ2-5, with TRBD2 as a possible D gene (6 bases). V shed 3 bases and J shed 5 bases, with 13 bases lying between them. Germline V CDR1 and CDR2: SNHLY, FYNNEI. The CDR3 runs to 14 residues. The CDR3 sequence: CASSEGGAVETQYF. The CDR3 DNA reads as TGTGCCAGCAGTGAGGGAGGCGCCGTGGAGACCCAGTACTTC.

V usage is TRBV7-9 and J usage is TRBJ1-4, with D maybe TRBD1 (5 bases). Germline V gene data show CDR1 as SEHNR and CDR2 as FQNEAQ (reference sequence). The V and J ends lost 5 bases and 2 bases respectively, with 9 bases between them. The CDR3 spans 14 residues. Here the CDR3 reads CASSPGWTNEKLFF. The CDR3 bases are TGTGCCAGCAGCCCAGGGTGGACTAATGAAAAACTGTTTTTT.

The chain couples TRBV5-4 to TRBJ2-7; 10 bases agree with TRBD1. Germline values: CDR1 SGHNT, CDR2 YYREEE (reference sequence). The CDR3 length is 15 residues. The junction had 5 bases not matched to a gene; V was cut back by 0 bases and J by 5 bases. CDR3 in amino acids: CASSLGGTGEHEQYF. CDR3 nucleotide sequence: TGTGCCAGCAGCTTGGGAGGGACAGGGGAGCACGAGCAGTACTTC.

This chain links TRBV5-1 with TRBJ2-7; 7 nucleotides align to TRBD1. V trimming: 2 bases; J trimming: 5 bases; junction bases outside the gene matches: 4. Germline assignment: CDR1 SGHRS and CDR2 YFSETQ. The CDR3 extends over 13 amino acids. The CDR3 spells CASSLQGSNEQYF. As DNA, the CDR3 is TGCGCCAGCAGCTTACAGGGGTCCAACGAGCAGTACTTC.

This clone was found a few times. V is TRBV5-1 and J is TRBJ1-6, with D possibly being TRBD1 (6 bases). The CDR3 is 15 residues long. Germline loops: CDR1 SGHRS, CDR2 YFSETQ. Trimming took 2 bases from V and 7 from J, leaving 13 bases between them. The CDR3 DNA reads as TGCGCCAGCAGCTTCGACGTAGGGGGAAATTCACCCCTCCACTTT. Protein sequence: CASSFDVGGNSPLHF.

The chain recombines TRBV9 with TRBJ2-5; a weak D match, TRBD1 (6 bases). CDR1 is SGDLS, CDR2 YYNGEE, per germline. Trimming removed 4 bases from V and 5 bases from J, with 18 bases in between. This CDR3 is 15 amino acids long. The CDR3 DNA follows: TGTGCCAGCAGCCCCTCTGGGGGCCTGGGGGAGACCCAGTACTTC. Amino acid sequence: CASSPSGGLGETQYF. The whole variable domain, remainder taken from reference TRBV9 and TRBJ2-5, is DSGVTQTPKHLITATGQRVTLRCSPRSGDLSVYWYQQSLDQGLQFLIQYYNGEERAKGNILERFSAQQFPDLHSELNLSSLELGDSALYFCASSPSGGLGETQYFGPGTRLLVL.

This clone came up once. The chain employs TRBV6-1 and TRBJ2-7; D ambiguous. V lost 2 bases and J 4 bases, leaving 6 bases between the germline ends. This CDR3 has 12 residues. Germline V gene data show CDR1 as MNHNS and CDR2 as SASEGT. Written as DNA, the CDR3 is TGTGCCAGCAGTGAAATGAGGTACGAGCAGTACTTC. Translation: CASSEMRYEQYF.

V and J are TRBV5-5 and TRBJ1-1; possible D gene TRBD1, 6 bases. Deletions cut 4 bases from V and 3 bases from J, with 19 bases between. CDR3 length: 16 amino acids. Per the germline V gene, CDR1 is SGHKS and CDR2 is YYEKEE (reference sequence). CDR3 amino acids: CASSRPSTGRDTEAFF. In DNA, the CDR3 is TGTGCCAGCAGCCGGCCGAGCACAGGGAGGGACACTGAAGCTTTCTTT.

This clone has only a few counts. The rearrangement joins TRBV28 to TRBJ1-1; the match to TRBD1 covers 9 bases. Germline CDR1 MDHEN, CDR2 SYDVKM. J gave up 10 bases and V 5 bases, and 11 bases lay outside the gene matches. The CDR3 extends over 14 amino acids. As DNA, the CDR3 is TGTGCCAGCAGTCCGCGGACAGGGGTGCTACGAGCTTTCTTT. Translation gives CASSPRTGVLRAFF.